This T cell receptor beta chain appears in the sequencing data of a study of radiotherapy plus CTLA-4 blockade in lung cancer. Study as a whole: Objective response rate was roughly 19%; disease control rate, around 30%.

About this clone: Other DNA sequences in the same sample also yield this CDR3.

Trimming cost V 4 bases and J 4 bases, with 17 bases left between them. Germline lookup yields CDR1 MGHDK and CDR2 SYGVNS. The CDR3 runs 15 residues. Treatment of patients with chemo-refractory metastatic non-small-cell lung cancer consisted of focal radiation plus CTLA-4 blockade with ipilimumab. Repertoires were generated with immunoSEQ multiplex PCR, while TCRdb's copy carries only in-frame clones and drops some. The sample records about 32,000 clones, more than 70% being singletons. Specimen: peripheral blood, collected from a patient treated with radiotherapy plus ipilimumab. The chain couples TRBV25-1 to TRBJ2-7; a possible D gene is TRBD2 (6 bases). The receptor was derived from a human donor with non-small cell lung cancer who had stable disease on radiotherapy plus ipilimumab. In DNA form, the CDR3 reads TGTGCCAGCAGTGCCCCGGGACTGGCGGCATACGAGCAGTACTTC. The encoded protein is CASSAPGLAAYEQYF.